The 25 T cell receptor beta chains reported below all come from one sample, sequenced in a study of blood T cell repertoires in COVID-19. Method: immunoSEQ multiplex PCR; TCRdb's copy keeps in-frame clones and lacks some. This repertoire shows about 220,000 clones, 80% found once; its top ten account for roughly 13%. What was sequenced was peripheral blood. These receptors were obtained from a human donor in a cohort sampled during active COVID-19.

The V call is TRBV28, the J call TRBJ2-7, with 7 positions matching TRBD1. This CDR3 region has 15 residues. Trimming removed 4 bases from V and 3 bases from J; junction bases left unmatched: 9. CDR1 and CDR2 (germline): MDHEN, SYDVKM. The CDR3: CASSSFRQGYYEQYF. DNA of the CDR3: TGTGCCAGCAGTTCCTTCAGACAGGGATACTACGAGCAGTACTTC. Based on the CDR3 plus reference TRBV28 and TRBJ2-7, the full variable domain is DVKVTQSSRYLVKRTGEKVFLECVQDMDHENMFWYRQDPGLGLRLIYFSYDVKMKEKGDIPEGYSVSREKKERFSLILESASTNQTSMYLCASSSFRQGYYEQYFGPGTRLTVT.

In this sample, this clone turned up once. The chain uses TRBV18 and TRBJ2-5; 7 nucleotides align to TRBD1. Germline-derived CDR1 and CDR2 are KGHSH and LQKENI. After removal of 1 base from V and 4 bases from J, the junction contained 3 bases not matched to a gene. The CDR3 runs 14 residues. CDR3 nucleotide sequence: TGTGCCAGCTCACCACAACAGGGGCGAGAGACCCAGTACTTC. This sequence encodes CASSPQQGRETQYF.

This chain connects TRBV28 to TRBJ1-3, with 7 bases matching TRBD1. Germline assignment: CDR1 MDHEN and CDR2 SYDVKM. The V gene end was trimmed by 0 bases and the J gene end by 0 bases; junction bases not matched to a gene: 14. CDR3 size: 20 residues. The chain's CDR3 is CASSLWRGQLSKSSGNTIYF. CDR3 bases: TGTGCCAGCAGTTTATGGAGGGGACAGCTGTCTAAAAGCTCTGGAAACACCATATATTTT. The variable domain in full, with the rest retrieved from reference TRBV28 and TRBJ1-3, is DVKVTQSSRYLVKRTGEKVFLECVQDMDHENMFWYRQDPGLGLRLIYFSYDVKMKEKGDIPEGYSVSREKKERFSLILESASTNQTSMYLCASSLWRGQLSKSSGNTIYFGEGSWLTVV.

CDR3 nucleotides: TGTGCCAGCAGGATAGGGACTCGGTCTGAAGCTTTCTTT. It encodes CASRIGTRSEAFF. The chain links TRBV6-5 to TRBJ1-1, with D possibly matching TRBD1 (5 bases). V gave up 6 bases and J gave up 6 bases, with 14 bases separating them. CDR1 and CDR2 (germline): MNHEY, SVGAGI. The CDR3 covers 13 residues.

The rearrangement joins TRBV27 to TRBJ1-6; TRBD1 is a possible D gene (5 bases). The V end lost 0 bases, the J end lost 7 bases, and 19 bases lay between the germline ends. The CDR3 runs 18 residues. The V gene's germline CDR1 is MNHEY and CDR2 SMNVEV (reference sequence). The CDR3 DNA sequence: TGTGCCAGCAGTTTATCCAAAACGCGGGGCTTGCGGAATTCACCCCTCCACTTT. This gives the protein CASSLSKTRGLRNSPLHF.

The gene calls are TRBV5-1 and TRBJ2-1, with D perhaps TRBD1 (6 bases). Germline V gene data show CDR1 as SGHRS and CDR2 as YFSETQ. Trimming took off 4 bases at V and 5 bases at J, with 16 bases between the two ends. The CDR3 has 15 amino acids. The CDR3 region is CASSRTGKDDNEQFF. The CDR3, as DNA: TGCGCCAGCAGCAGAACAGGGAAGGACGACAATGAGCAGTTCTTC.

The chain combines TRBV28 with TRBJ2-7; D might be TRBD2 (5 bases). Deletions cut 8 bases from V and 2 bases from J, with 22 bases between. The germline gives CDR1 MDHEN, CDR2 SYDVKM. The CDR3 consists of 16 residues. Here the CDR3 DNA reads TGTGCCAGCTTCCCCCCCGGCGGGCCCACCACCTACGAGCAGTACTTC. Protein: CASFPPGGPTTYEQYF.

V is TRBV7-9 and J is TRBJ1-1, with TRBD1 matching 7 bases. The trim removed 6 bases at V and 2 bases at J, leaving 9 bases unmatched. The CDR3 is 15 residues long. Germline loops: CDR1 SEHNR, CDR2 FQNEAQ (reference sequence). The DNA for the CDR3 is TGTGCCAGCAGTTTAAACAGGGGCGCAAACACTGAAGCTTTCTTT. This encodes CASSLNRGANTEAFF.

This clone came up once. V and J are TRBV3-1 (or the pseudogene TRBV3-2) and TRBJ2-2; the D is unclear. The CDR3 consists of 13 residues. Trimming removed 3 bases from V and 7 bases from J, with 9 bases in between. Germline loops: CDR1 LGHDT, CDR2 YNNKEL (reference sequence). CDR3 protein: CASSHLSGGELFF. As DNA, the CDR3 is TGTGCCAGCAGCCATCTTAGTGGCGGGGAGCTGTTTTTT.

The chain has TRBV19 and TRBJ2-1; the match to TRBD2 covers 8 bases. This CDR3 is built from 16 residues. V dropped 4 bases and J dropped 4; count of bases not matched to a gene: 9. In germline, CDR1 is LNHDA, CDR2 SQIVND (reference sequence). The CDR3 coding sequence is TGTGCCAGTAGTAGACTAACTAGCGGAACTTACAATGAGCAGTTCTTC. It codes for CASSRLTSGTYNEQFF. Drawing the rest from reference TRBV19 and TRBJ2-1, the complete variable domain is DGGITQSPKYLFRKEGQNVTLSCEQNLNHDAMYWYRQDPGQGLRLIYYSQIVNDFQKGDIAEGYSVSREKKESFPLTVTSAQKNPTAFYLCASSRLTSGTYNEQFFGPGTRLTVL.

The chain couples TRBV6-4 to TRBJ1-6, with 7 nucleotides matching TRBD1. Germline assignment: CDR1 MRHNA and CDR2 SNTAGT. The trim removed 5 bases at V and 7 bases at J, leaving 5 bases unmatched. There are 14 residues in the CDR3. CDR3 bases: TGTGCCAGCAGTTTTGTACAGGGGAATTCACCCCTCCACTTT. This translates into CASSFVQGNSPLHF.

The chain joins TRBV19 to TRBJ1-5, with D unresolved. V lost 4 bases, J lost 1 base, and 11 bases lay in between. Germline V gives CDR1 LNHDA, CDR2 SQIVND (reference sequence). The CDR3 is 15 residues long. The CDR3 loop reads CASSTARRSNQPQHF. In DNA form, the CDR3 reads TGTGCCAGTAGTACCGCTCGCAGGAGCAATCAGCCCCAGCATTTT. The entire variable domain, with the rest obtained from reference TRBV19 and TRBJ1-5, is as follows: DGGITQSPKYLFRKEGQNVTLSCEQNLNHDAMYWYRQDPGQGLRLIYYSQIVNDFQKGDIAEGYSVSREKKESFPLTVTSAQKNPTAFYLCASSTARRSNQPQHFGDGTRLSIL.

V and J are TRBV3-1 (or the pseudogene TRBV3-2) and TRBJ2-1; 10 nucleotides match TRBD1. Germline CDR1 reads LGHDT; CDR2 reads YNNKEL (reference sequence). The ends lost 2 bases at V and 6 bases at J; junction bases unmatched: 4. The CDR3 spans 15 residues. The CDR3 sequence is CASSQWDRGTNEQFF. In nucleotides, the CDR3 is TGTGCCAGCAGCCAATGGGACAGGGGTACCAATGAGCAGTTCTTC.

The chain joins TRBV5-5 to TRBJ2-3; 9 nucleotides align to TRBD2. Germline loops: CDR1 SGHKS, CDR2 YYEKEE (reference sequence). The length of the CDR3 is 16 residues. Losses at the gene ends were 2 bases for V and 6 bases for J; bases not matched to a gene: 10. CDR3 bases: TGTGCCAGCAGCTTCTCCCGCGGGAGGGCGCGGGATACGCAGTATTTT. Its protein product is CASSFSRGRARDTQYF.

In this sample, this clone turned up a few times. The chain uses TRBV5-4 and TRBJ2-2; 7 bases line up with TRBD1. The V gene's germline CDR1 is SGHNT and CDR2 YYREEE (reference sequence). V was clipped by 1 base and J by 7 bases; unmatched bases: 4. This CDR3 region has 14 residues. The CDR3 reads CASSLRGLYGELFF. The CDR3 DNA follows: TGTGCCAGCAGCTTGAGGGGGCTGTACGGGGAGCTGTTTTTT.

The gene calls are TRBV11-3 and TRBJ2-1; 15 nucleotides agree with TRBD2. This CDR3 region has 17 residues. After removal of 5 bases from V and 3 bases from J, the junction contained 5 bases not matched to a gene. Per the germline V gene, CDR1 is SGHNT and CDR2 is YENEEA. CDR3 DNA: TGTGCCAGCAGCCGGGGACTAGCGGGAGGCATCTACAATGAGCAGTTCTTC. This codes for CASSRGLAGGIYNEQFF.

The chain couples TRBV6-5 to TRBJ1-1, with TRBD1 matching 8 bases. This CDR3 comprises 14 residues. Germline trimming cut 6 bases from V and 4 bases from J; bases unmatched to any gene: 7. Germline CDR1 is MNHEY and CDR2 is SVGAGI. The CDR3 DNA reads TGTGCCAGCAGGCTTCAGGGGGCCGGCACTGAAGCTTTCTTT. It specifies CASRLQGAGTEAFF.

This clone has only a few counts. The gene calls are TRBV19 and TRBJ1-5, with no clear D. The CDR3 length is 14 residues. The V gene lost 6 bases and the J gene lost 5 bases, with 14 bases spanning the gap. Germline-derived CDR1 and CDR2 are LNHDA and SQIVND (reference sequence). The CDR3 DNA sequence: TGTGCCAGTAGGGGAGAGTGGGTTCATCAGCCCCAGCATTTT. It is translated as CASRGEWVHQPQHF.

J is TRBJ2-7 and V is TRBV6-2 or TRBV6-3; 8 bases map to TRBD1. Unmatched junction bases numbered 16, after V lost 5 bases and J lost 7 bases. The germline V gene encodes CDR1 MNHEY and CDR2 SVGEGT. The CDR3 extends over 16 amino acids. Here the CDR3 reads CASSKQTGQATREQYF. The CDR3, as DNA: TGTGCCAGCAGTAAGCAAACGGGACAGGCGACTAGGGAGCAGTACTTC.

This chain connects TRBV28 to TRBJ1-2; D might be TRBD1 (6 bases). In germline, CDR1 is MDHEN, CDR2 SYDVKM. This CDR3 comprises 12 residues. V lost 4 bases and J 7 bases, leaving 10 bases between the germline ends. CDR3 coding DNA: TGTGCCAGCAGTTCCAACAGGGTTGGCTACACCTTC. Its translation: CASSSNRVGYTF.

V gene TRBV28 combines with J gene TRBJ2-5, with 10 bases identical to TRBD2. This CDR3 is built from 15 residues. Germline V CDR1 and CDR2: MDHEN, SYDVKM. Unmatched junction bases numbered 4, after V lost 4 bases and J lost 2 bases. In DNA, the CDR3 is TGTGCCAGCAGTTGGGGACTAGCGCAACAAGAGACCCAGTACTTC. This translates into CASSWGLAQQETQYF.

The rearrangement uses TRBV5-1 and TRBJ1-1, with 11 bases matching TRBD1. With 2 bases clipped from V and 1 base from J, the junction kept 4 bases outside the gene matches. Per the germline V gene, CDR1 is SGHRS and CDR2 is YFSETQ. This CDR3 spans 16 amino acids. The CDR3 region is CASSFTGTGGNTEAFF. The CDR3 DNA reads TGCGCCAGCAGCTTTACCGGGACAGGGGGGAACACTGAAGCTTTCTTT.

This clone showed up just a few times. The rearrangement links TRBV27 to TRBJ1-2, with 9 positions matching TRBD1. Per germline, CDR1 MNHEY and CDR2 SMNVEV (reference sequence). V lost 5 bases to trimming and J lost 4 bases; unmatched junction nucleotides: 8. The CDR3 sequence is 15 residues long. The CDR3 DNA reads TGTGCCAGCAGTCTGGGACAGGGTCACCTCTATGGCTACACCTTC. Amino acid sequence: CASSLGQGHLYGYTF.

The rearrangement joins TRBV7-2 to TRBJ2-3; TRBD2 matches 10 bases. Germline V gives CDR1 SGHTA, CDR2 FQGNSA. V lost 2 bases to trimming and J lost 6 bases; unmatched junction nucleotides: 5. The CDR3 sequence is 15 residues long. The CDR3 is CASSLLAGAGDTQYF. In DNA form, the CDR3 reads TGTGCCAGCAGCTTACTAGCGGGGGCCGGGGATACGCAGTATTTT. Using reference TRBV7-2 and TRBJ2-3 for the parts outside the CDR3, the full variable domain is GAGVSQSPSNKVTEKGKDVELRCDPISGHTALYWYRQSLGQGLEFLIYFQGNSAPDKSGLPSDRFSAERTGGSVSTLTIQRTQQEDSAVYLCASSLLAGAGDTQYFGPGTRLTVL.

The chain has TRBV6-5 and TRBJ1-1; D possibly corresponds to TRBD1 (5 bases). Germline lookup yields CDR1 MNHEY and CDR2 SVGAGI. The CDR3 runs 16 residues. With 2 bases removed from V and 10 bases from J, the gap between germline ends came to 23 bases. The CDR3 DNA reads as TGTGCCAGCAGTTACGAACACCGGACATCTTACAGGCGAGCTTTCTTT. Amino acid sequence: CASSYEHRTSYRRAFF.